This T cell receptor beta chain was identified in a study of identical twins. Study observations and caveats: Out-of-frame alpha sequences shared by twins were enriched for low generation probability.

In its sample, this clonotype was seen a few times. Antigen unknown. In TCRdb, the 5' RACE reads were re-called with MiXCR into one record per CDR3 protein. This table has around 690,000 distinct CDR3 sequences, around 21% appearing once. CDR3 length equals 12 residues. The V gene's germline CDR1 is DFQATT and CDR2 SNEGSKA (reference sequence). J was trimmed by 11 bases and V by 4 bases; bases with no gene match: 7. The sample was also reused in another study, on T cells expressing NK-cell markers.

The sequence derives from a woman under 30 in good health. Sequencing was done on a sample of PBMCs. The chain uses TRBV20-1 and TRBJ2-3; TRBD2 matches 9 bases. The CDR3 is CSANAGGPQQYF. The DNA for the CDR3 is TGCAGTGCTAATGCGGGAGGGCCTCAGCAGTATTTT.